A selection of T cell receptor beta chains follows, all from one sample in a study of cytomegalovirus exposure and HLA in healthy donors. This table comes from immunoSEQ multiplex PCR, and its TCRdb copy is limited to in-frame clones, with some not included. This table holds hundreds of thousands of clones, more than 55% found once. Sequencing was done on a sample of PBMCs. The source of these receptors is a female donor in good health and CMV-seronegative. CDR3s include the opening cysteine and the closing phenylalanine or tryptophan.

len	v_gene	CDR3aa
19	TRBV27	CASSLSPGLAGDGANVLTF
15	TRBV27	CASSTRDRATDTQYF
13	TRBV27	CASSSQVNTEAFF
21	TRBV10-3	CAISEPRRTGAYGHSTDTQYF
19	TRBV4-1	CASSRTGTSGRASSDTQYF
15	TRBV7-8	CASSTTGTGGAGYTF
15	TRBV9	CASSAPDRGEETQYF
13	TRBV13	CASSLQNTGELFF
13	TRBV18	CASSPDLLDTQYF
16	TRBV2	CASSELGGAIRYEQYF